This T cell receptor beta chain was found in a study of T cell changes during pregnancy in multiple sclerosis. Generated by immunoSEQ multiplex PCR, the TCRdb table keeps only in-frame clones and is missing some. The sample records about 31,000 clones, 90% being singletons. The CDR3 loop spans 12 amino acids. CDR1 and CDR2 (germline): SGHAT, FQNNGV. Trimming left V 2 bases short and J 4 bases short, with 6 bases between. This specimen was CD8+ T cells from peripheral blood mononuclear cells, taken in the second trimester of pregnancy. The receptor was derived from a female donor with multiple sclerosis, enrolled in a pregnancy study. The J gene is TRBJ2-7, the V gene TRBV11-2; the D is unclear. CDR3 sequence (DNA): TGTGCCAGCAGCTTACCCCCATACGAGCAGTACTTC. Protein product: CASSLPPYEQYF.